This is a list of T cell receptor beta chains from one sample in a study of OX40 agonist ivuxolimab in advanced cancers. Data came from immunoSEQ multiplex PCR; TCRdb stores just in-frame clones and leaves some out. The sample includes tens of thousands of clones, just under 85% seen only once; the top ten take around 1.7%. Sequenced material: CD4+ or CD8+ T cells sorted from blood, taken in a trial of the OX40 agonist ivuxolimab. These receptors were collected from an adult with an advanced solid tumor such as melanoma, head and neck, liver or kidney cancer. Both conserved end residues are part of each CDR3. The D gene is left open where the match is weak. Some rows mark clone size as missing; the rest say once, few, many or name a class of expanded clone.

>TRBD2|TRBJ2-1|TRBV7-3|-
TGTGCCAGCAGCTCGAGCGGGGCCCCGTACAATGAGCAGTTCTTC
CASSSSGAPYNEQFF
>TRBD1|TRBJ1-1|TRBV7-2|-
TGTGCCAGCAGCTGGCAGGGGGCGACGACTGAAGCTTTCTTT
CASSWQGATTEAFF
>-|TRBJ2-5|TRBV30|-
TGTGCCTGGAGTTCGATTTACAAAAAAGAGACCCAGTACTTC
CAWSSIYKKETQYF
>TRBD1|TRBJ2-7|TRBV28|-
TGTGCCAGCGGGACAGGGTCGACCTACGAGCAGTACTTC
CASGTGSTYEQYF
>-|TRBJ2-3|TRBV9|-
TGTGCCAGCAGCGTAGCAAGCTCCCTTGTGGGTACAGATACGCAGTATTTT
CASSVASSLVGTDTQYF
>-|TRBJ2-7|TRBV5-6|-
TGTGCCAGCAGCCCTGACAACTCCTACGAGCAGTACTTC
CASSPDNSYEQYF
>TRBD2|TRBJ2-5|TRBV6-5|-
TGTGCCAGCAGTTCTTTCGGGGGGGGCCAAGAGACCCAGTACTTC
CASSSFGGGQETQYF
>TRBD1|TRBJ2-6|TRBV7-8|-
TGTGCCAGCAGCCCTGGACAGGGGAGAAAACCTGGGGCCAACGTCCTGACTTTC
CASSPGQGRKPGANVLTF
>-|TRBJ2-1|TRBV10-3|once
TGTGCCATCAGTGATGGGGGGAATGAGCAGTTCTTC
CAISDGGNEQFF
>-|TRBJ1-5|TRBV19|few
TGTGCCAGTAGTGGGCGGATATCCCCCCTTAGCAATCAGCCCCAGCATTTT
CASSGRISPLSNQPQHF
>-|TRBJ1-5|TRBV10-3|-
TGTGCCATCAGTGAGTCAGGGCTTAGCAATCAGCCCCAGCATTTT
CAISESGLSNQPQHF
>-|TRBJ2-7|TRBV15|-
TGTGCCACCAGCCGCAGGGGGGTCGAATCCCCCTCCTACGAGCAGTACTTC
CATSRRGVESPSYEQYF
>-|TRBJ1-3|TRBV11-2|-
TGTGCCAGCAGCTTAAACAGGGCTGGAAACACCATATATTTT
CASSLNRAGNTIYF
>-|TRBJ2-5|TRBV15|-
TGTGCCACCAGCAGAGCATTCGAGGAGGAGACCCAGTACTTC
CATSRAFEEETQYF
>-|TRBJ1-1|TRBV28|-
TGTGCCAGCAGCCCCCCCAAGACAGTGAACACTGAAGCTTTCTTT
CASSPPKTVNTEAFF
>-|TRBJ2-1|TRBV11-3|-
TGTGCCAGCAGCCCAGGAGCAGACAACCTCAATGAGCAGTTCTTC
CASSPGADNLNEQFF
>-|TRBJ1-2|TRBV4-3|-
TGCGCCAGCAGCCAAGCTGTGGACCCAACCTATGGCTACACCTTC
CASSQAVDPTYGYTF
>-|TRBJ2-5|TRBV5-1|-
TGCGCCAGCAGCTTGTATGGCCAAGAGACCCAGTACTTC
CASSLYGQETQYF
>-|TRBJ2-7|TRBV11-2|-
TGTGCCAGCAGCTTAGGCTTAGACAGGAGCTCATGGGACTTC
CASSLGLDRSSWDF
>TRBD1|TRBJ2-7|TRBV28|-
TGTGCCAGCAGTGGGACAGCCGTGGAGTACGAGCAGTACTTC
CASSGTAVEYEQYF
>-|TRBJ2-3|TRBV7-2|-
TGTGCCAGCAGCTTAGACGTCGTCCCAGATACGCAGTATTTT
CASSLDVVPDTQYF
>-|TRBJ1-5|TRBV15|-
TGTGCCACCAGCAGAGATCAGGGCAATTATCAGCCCCAGCATTTT
CATSRDQGNYQPQHF
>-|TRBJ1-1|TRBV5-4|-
TGTGCCAGCAGCTCCGACCCGGGGGGAGCTTTCTTT
CASSSDPGGAFF
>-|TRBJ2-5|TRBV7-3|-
TGTGCCAGCAGCTTAGGGCCCTTGTGGGACCAAGAGACCCAGTACTTC
CASSLGPLWDQETQYF
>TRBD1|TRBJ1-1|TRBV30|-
TGTGCCTGGAGACAGGACAGGGGGCTAGAAGCTTTCTTT
CAWRQDRGLEAFF
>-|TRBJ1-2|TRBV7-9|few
TGTGCCAGCAGCCCGAGTGGGGGCTATGGCTACACCTTC
CASSPSGGYGYTF
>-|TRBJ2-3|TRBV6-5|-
TGTGCCAGCAGCATAGGGGGGACAGATACGCAGTATTTT
CASSIGGTDTQYF
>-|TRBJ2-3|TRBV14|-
TGTGCCAGCAGCCAAGGAAGGAGCTACTCCGATACGCAGTATTTT
CASSQGRSYSDTQYF
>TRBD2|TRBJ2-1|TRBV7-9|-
TGTGCCAGCAGCCTTCTGGCGGGGGGGCCTTCGAATGAGCAGTTCTTC
CASSLLAGGPSNEQFF
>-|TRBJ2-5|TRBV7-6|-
TGTGCCAGCAGCTTAGGCGGAGGGGTCGAGACCCAGTACTTC
CASSLGGGVETQYF
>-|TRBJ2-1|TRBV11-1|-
TGTGCCAGCAGTCCCGATTACTTGGGGGGCGGGCAGTTCTTC
CASSPDYLGGGQFF
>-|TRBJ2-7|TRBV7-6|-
TGTGCCAGCAGTCCTCTGAGCTCCTACGAGCAGTACTTC
CASSPLSSYEQYF
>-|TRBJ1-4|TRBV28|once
TGTGCCAGCACCTTACGACCGGGACTCCGGGAAAAACTGTTTTTT
CASTLRPGLREKLFF
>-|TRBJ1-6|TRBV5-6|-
TGTGCCAGCAGCCTAGACTTGAGTTCACCCCTCCACTTT
CASSLDLSSPLHF
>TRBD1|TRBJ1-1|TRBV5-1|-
TGCGCCAGCAGCGGCGGGGACAGTCAAGTCGCTGAAGCTTTCTTT
CASSGGDSQVAEAFF
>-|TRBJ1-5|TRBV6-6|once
TGTGCCAGCAGTATTACAGGGTCGGATCAGCCCCAGCATTTT
CASSITGSDQPQHF
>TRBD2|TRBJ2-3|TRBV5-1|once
TGCGCCAGCAGCCGGGGACTAGCGGGGATGGGAGATACGCAGTATTTT
CASSRGLAGMGDTQYF
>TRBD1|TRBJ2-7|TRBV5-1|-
TGCGCCAGCGTCTCCGGGACAGGGGGCAACGAGCAGTACTTC
CASVSGTGGNEQYF
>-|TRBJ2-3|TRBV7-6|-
TGTGCCAGCAGCTCCATGGCGGGGCGGGGCACAGATACGCAGTATTTT
CASSSMAGRGTDTQYF
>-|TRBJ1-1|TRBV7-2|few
TGTGCCAGCACCCGAGGGGTTAACACTGAAGCTTTCTTT
CASTRGVNTEAFF
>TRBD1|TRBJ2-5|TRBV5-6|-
TGTGCCAGCAGCCGCACTGGGACAGGGGGGAAAGAGACCCAGTACTTC
CASSRTGTGGKETQYF
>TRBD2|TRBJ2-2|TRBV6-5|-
TGTGCCAGCAAATGGGGGGGAAACACCGGGGAGCTGTTTTTT
CASKWGGNTGELFF
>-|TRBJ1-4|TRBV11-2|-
TGTGCCAGCAGCCGCGGACAAGGCAATGAAAAACTGTTTTTT
CASSRGQGNEKLFF
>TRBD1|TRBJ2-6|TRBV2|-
TGTGCCAGCACCCCGGACAGGCCGTATGGGGCCAACGTCCTGACTTTC
CASTPDRPYGANVLTF
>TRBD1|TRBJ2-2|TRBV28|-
TGTGCCAGCAGTAGGGGACAGGGGAACACCGGGGAGCTGTTTTTT
CASSRGQGNTGELFF